The present T cell receptor beta chain was sequenced within a study of response to subunit inactivated influenza vaccine. General study points: The authors suggested that every seasonal influenza vaccination recruits few new T cells.

TCRdb re-analysed the RT-PCR reads in MiXCR, keeping a single row per CDR3 protein. The repertoire has 500,000 to 750,000 distinct CDR3 sequences, 14% of them found once; the top ten carry 11%. The CDR3 is 16 residues long. The germline gives CDR1 MGHRA, CDR2 YSYEKL. V dropped 1 base and J dropped 4 bases, with 16 bases sitting between them. In the case of this clonotype: Its matching antigen is unknown.

Material: PBMCs from blood, obtained approximately 13 days after vaccination. The clonotype originates from a man between 50 and 59 years old who received an inactivated influenza vaccine. This sequence joins TRBV4-1 and TRBJ2-5; the D gene is possibly TRBD1 (6 bases). The DNA of the CDR3 is TGCGCCAGCAGCCAAGTCTGGCAGGGGATCCCAGAGACCCAGTACTTC. This encodes CASSQVWQGIPETQYF.